A selection of T cell receptor beta chains follows, all from one sample in a study of blood T cell repertoires in COVID-19. The data were produced by immunoSEQ multiplex PCR, yet TCRdb's version contains in-frame clones alone and is incomplete. This sample has approximately 340,000 clones; 80% to 90% occur once, and the top ten carry more than 7.5%. Material: peripheral blood. The receptors come from a man aged 25-40 years with COVID-19, enrolled during active disease. The CDR3 runs from the conserved cysteine through the conserved F or W. The D gene is left open where the match is weak. Size is omitted from some rows. Given values are once, few, many or a class for expanded clones.

v_call,d_call,j_call,clone_size,cdr3_nt,cdr3_aa
TRBV6-1,TRBD1,TRBJ2-7,-,TGTGCCAGCAGTGAAAAGAGACAGGGTCCATACGAGCAGTACTTC,CASSEKRQGPYEQYF
TRBV28,-,TRBJ1-2,once,TGTGCCAGCAGTTTATACCGCGGGGGGCTCGATGGCTACACCTTC,CASSLYRGGLDGYTF
TRBV6-5,-,TRBJ2-2,-,TGTGCCAGCAGTTACTCGGTGGGGGCGGGCACCGGGGAGCTGTTTTTT,CASSYSVGAGTGELFF
TRBV29-1,-,TRBJ2-5,-,TGCAGCGTTGTCCGGACAGCCCAAGAGACCCAGTACTTC,CSVVRTAQETQYF
TRBV19,TRBD2,TRBJ2-1,few,TGTGCCAGTACCAAAACTAGCGGGGGGGCCCTCCGGATCTTC,CASTKTSGGALRIF
TRBV5-1,TRBD2,TRBJ2-1,once,TGCGCCAGCAGCTTGGCGACTAGCGGGCAAAATGAGCAGTTCTTC,CASSLATSGQNEQFF
TRBV28,TRBD1,TRBJ2-7,-,TGTGCCAGCAGGGGGGGGACAGGGCTTTCGGCCTCCTACGAGCAGTACTTC,CASRGGTGLSASYEQYF
TRBV2,TRBD1,TRBJ1-4,once,TGTGCCAGCAGTATACAGGGGGCGGCTGAAAAACTGTTTTTT,CASSIQGAAEKLFF
TRBV9,-,TRBJ2-3,-,TGTGCCAGCAGCGTAGATGAGGGCACAGATACGCAGTATTTT,CASSVDEGTDTQYF
TRBV5-1,TRBD1,TRBJ1-5,-,TGCGCCAGCAGCTTTGGGACAGGGGGTCAGCCCCAGCATTTT,CASSFGTGGQPQHF
TRBV6-5,TRBD1,TRBJ2-7,-,TGTGCCAGCAGTTACGGGACAGGGTTCTCCTACGAGCAGTACTTC,CASSYGTGFSYEQYF
TRBV5-1,TRBD2,TRBJ2-3,-,TGCGCCAGCAGCTTGAGGCCGGGACTAGCGGGAGGGCCGGTCCCAGATACGCAGTATTTT,CASSLRPGLAGGPVPDTQYF
TRBV5-1,TRBD1,TRBJ1-6,-,TGCGCCAGCAGCTTTGGGGGGACAGGGGATTCACCCCTCCACTTT,CASSFGGTGDSPLHF
TRBV5-1,-,TRBJ2-1,-,TGCGCCAGCAGCTTGGCCGGTGGGAGAAGCTCCTACAATGAGCAGTTCTTC,CASSLAGGRSSYNEQFF
TRBV24-1,TRBD1,TRBJ1-2,-,TGTGCCACCAGTGATCCCCAGGGGGCGGCTAACTATGGCTACACCTTC,CATSDPQGAANYGYTF
TRBV6-2/TRBV6-3,TRBD2,TRBJ2-7,-,TGTGCCAGCAGTCTCCCGATAGGACTAGCGGGAGCCTACGAGCAGTACTTC,CASSLPIGLAGAYEQYF
TRBV5-1,TRBD1,TRBJ2-7,-,TGCGCCAGCAGCCGAGCCGGACAGGGGCACTACGAGCAGTACTTC,CASSRAGQGHYEQYF
TRBV19,-,TRBJ1-2,-,TGTGCCAGTAGTATAGGAGGTTCTGACTATGGCTACACCTTC,CASSIGGSDYGYTF
TRBV30,TRBD1,TRBJ2-7,-,TGTGCCTGGAGTTTGACAGGGACGGACGAGCAGTACTTC,CAWSLTGTDEQYF
TRBV7-6,TRBD1,TRBJ2-1,-,TGTGCCAGCAGCCCAAGACAGGGAATGGGTCAGGGCAATGAGCAGTTCTTC,CASSPRQGMGQGNEQFF
TRBV3-1/TRBV3-2,TRBD1,TRBJ1-2,few,TGTGCCAGCAGCCTTAGACAGGGGGAGAGCTATGGCTACACCTTC,CASSLRQGESYGYTF
TRBV9,TRBD2,TRBJ2-1,-,TGTGCCAGCAGCGTGGGGGCGGGAGGCAATGAGCAGTTCTTC,CASSVGAGGNEQFF
TRBV19,TRBD1,TRBJ2-1,-,TGTGCCAGTAGTGGAGGGGACAGGGCGTGGGATGAGCAGTTCTTC,CASSGGDRAWDEQFF
TRBV7-9,-,TRBJ2-7,once,TGTGCCAGCAGCCCCCCGGCAGGCCCGGGGGAGCAGTACTTC,CASSPPAGPGEQYF
TRBV28,-,TRBJ1-1,-,TGTGCCAGCAGTTTAGAGCTTGGCGGGTGGGATGAAGCTTTCTTT,CASSLELGGWDEAFF
TRBV27,-,TRBJ1-5,once,TGTGCCAGCAGTCCTATTTTTCTCGGGACCCAGCATTTT,CASSPIFLGTQHF
TRBV15,TRBD2,TRBJ2-1,-,TGTGCCACCAGCAGGTGGGGGGGTTACGATGAGCAGTTCTTC,CATSRWGGYDEQFF
TRBV9,TRBD1,TRBJ2-2,-,TGTGCCAGCGAACAGGGGGCGCCTCCCGGGGAGCTGTTTTTT,CASEQGAPPGELFF
TRBV12-3/TRBV12-4,-,TRBJ1-2,-,TGTGCCAGCAGATCGGACGTGGCGGGAACCTTC,CASRSDVAGTF
TRBV7-9,-,TRBJ2-7,few,TGTGCCAGCAGCTTGGCGGGGAGTTTCGAGCAGTACTTC,CASSLAGSFEQYF
TRBV7-9,-,TRBJ2-2,-,TGTGCCAGCAGCCAGGACAGTCGCGGGGAGCTGTTTTTT,CASSQDSRGELFF
TRBV7-2,-,TRBJ1-3,-,TGTGCCAGCAGCTTTGAGAGCTACTCTGGAAACACCATATATTTT,CASSFESYSGNTIYF
TRBV5-1,TRBD1,TRBJ2-3,-,TGCGCCAGCAGTGAGGGGGCATCAGATACGCAGTATTTT,CASSEGASDTQYF
TRBV5-1,TRBD1,TRBJ2-5,-,TGCGCCAGCAGCTTTGGGACAGGGGAAGAGACCCAGTACTTC,CASSFGTGEETQYF
TRBV7-3,TRBD2,TRBJ2-1,-,TGTGCCAGCAGCTCCCCGGCGGGGGAAGAGCAGTTCTTC,CASSSPAGEEQFF
TRBV29-1,-,TRBJ1-5,-,TGCAGCGTTGCCGGGCAGGGACAATGGCAGCCCCAGCATTTT,CSVAGQGQWQPQHF
TRBV18,-,TRBJ2-3,few,TGTGCCAGCTCACCACCGAGTACAGATACGCAGTATTTT,CASSPPSTDTQYF
TRBV7-9,-,TRBJ2-7,-,TGTGCCAGCAGCTTGGACAGATCCTACGAGCAGTACTTC,CASSLDRSYEQYF
TRBV28,-,TRBJ1-1,-,TGTGCCAGCAGTTTGCCCCGGACAGCGAACACTGAAGCTTTCTTT,CASSLPRTANTEAFF
TRBV3-1/TRBV3-2,TRBD2,TRBJ2-3,-,TGTGCCAGCACCTGTAGCGGGGCGACAGATACGCAGTATTTT,CASTCSGATDTQYF
TRBV7-9,TRBD2,TRBJ2-3,-,TGTGCCAGCAGCGACAGGAAGTCTAGCGGGCGCACAGATACGCAGTATTTT,CASSDRKSSGRTDTQYF
TRBV3-1/TRBV3-2,-,TRBJ1-3,-,TGTGCCAGCAGCCAAGATTTACCGCAGTCCTCTGGAAACACCATATATTTT,CASSQDLPQSSGNTIYF
TRBV11-2,TRBD2,TRBJ2-4,-,TGTGCCAGCAGCTCCGCCGGGACTAGCGGGGTTCTAGCCAAAAACATTCAGTACTTC,CASSSAGTSGVLAKNIQYF
TRBV9,-,TRBJ1-2,-,TGTGCCAGCAGCGTAGCTCAGGGGCTGAACTATGGCTACACCTTC,CASSVAQGLNYGYTF
TRBV16,-,TRBJ1-2,-,TGTGCCAGCAGCCAATCGATACAGGCCTTGAATGGCTACACCTTC,CASSQSIQALNGYTF